The 9 T cell receptor beta chains below come from one sample, sequenced in a study of neurological immune-mediated disorders. Each CDR3 protein is one row after TCRdb ran MiXCR on the 5' RACE reads. The data hold tens of thousands of distinct CDR3 sequences, with around 9.9% observed a single time. The sequencing sample was made of PBMCs. The source of these receptors is a man aged 50-60 years in good health.

This clonotype was observed many times. This chain uses TRBV6-5 with TRBJ2-7; D gene uncertain. Germline V gene sequence: CDR1 MNHEY, CDR2 SVGAGI. The CDR3 runs to 15 residues. V shed 0 bases and J shed 0 bases, with 9 bases lying between them. The chain's CDR3 is CASSYSRGSSYEQYF. The CDR3, as DNA: TGTGCCAGCAGTTACTCGCGCGGCAGCTCCTACGAGCAGTACTTC.

This clonotype was observed at least ten times. V is TRBV6-2 or TRBV6-3 and J is TRBJ2-5, with TRBD1 matching over 9 bases. V was clipped by 4 bases and J by 1 base; unmatched bases: 7. This CDR3 contains 16 residues. Germline V lookup: CDR1 MNHEY, CDR2 SVGEGT. The CDR3, as DNA: TGTGCCAGCAGTTCCGACAGGGGGTCCATCCAAGAGACCCAGTACTTC. This encodes CASSSDRGSIQETQYF.

This clonotype was recorded many times. V usage is TRBV11-2 and J usage is TRBJ2-1; D is ambiguous. Germline assignment: CDR1 SGHAT and CDR2 FQNNGV. The CDR3 consists of 13 residues. V dropped 1 base and J dropped 9 bases, with 10 bases sitting between them. CDR3 DNA sequence: TGTGCCAGCAGCTTAGCTCGGGTCGGTGAGCAGTTCTTC. Its protein product is CASSLARVGEQFF.

This clonotype was seen ten or more times. The chain employs TRBV20-1 and TRBJ2-7; D could derive from TRBD1 or TRBD2 (6 bases each). The length of the CDR3 is 14 residues. V lost 6 bases, J lost 0 bases, and 15 bases lay in between. Germline V gene sequence: CDR1 DFQATT, CDR2 SNEGSKA (reference sequence). In nucleotides, the CDR3 is TGCAGTGCCCCGGGGGCAGTTCGCTCCTACGAGCAGTACTTC. It encodes CSAPGAVRSYEQYF.

The table lists this clonotype with many counts. V is TRBV20-1 and J is TRBJ2-5, with TRBD1 matching over 7 bases. Germline CDR1 is DFQATT and CDR2 is SNEGSKA (reference sequence). The CDR3 loop spans 13 amino acids. V lost 6 bases, J lost 5 bases, and 9 bases stayed unmatched. The CDR3 sequence: CSAPSQGLETQYF. Here the CDR3 DNA reads TGCAGTGCGCCCTCACAGGGGTTGGAGACCCAGTACTTC.

This clonotype has at least ten counts. This rearrangement joins TRBV7-8 to TRBJ1-1, with D possibly TRBD1 on 5 matching bases. The CDR3 spans 13 residues. Trimming took off 6 bases at V and 5 bases at J, with 13 bases between the two ends. Germline-derived CDR1 and CDR2 are SGHVS and FQNEAQ. CDR3 DNA: TGTGCCAGCAGTTTGGGACTTCGGACTGAAGCTTTCTTT. Translating gives CASSLGLRTEAFF.

This clonotype was recorded at least ten times. The chain has TRBV7-8 and TRBJ2-7; TRBD1 matches at 7 bases. CDR1 and CDR2 from the germline V gene are SGHVS and FQNEAQ. The CDR3 runs to 15 residues. Trimming removed 5 bases from V and 3 bases from J; junction bases left unmatched: 10. Here the CDR3 reads CASSPARDRFYEQYF. CDR3 coding DNA: TGTGCCAGCAGCCCCGCCCGGGACAGATTCTACGAGCAGTACTTC.

This clonotype was detected ten times or more. The chain couples TRBV6-6 to TRBJ1-5, with TRBD1 matching over 8 bases. Germline lookup yields CDR1 MNHNY and CDR2 SVGAGI (reference sequence). After removal of 4 bases from V and 2 bases from J, the junction contained 4 bases not matched to a gene. This CDR3 spans 15 amino acids. In DNA, the CDR3 is TGTGCCAGCAGTTTCTCGGGACAGGGCAATCAGCCCCAGCATTTT. Its translation: CASSFSGQGNQPQHF.

This clonotype came up many times. This chain links TRBV25-1 with TRBJ1-6; no definite D call. CDR3 length: 16 residues. Trimming removed 4 bases from V and 0 bases from J, with 10 bases in between. The germline CDR1 and CDR2 sequences are MGHDK and SYGVNS. In DNA, the CDR3 is TGTGCCAGCAGTGGGTCTGAGAGCTCCTATAATTCACCCCTCCACTTT. This codes for CASSGSESSYNSPLHF.